The 23 T cell receptor beta chains reported below all come from one sample, sequenced in a study of T cells in Graves' hyperthyroidism and ophthalmopathy. There were TCR beta CDR3 regions amplified from RNA transcripts. The HTBI primer set served for first-round RT-PCR of the TCR CDR3. TCRdb itself ran the multiplex PCR reads through MiXCR, one entry per CDR3 protein. The table has under 550,000 distinct CDR3 sequences, 15% to 20% seen once. The material sequenced was blood. The receptors originated from a man between 35 and 55 years old with Graves' ophthalmopathy.

Ten or more counts support this clonotype. This chain connects TRBV20-1 to TRBJ2-5, with 11 positions matching TRBD2. With V trimmed by 6 bases and J by 2 bases, 5 bases remained unmatched. The germline V gene encodes CDR1 DFQATT and CDR2 SNEGSKA (reference sequence). The CDR3 totals 14 residues. This CDR3 is CSAATSGGQETQYF. The CDR3, as DNA: TGCAGTGCCGCAACTAGCGGGGGACAAGAGACCCAGTACTTC.

This clonotype was seen a handful of times. J is TRBJ2-5 and V is TRBV7-9; 7 positions match TRBD2. This CDR3 has 17 residues. J was trimmed by 4 bases and V by 5 bases; bases with no gene match: 16. CDR1 and CDR2 from the germline V gene are SEHNR and FQNEAQ (reference sequence). CDR3 residues: CASSRELPSGDRETQYF. DNA of the CDR3: TGTGCCAGCAGCCGTGAGTTACCTAGCGGAGATAGAGAGACCCAGTACTTC.

This clonotype showed up many times. The rearrangement joins TRBV6-2 or TRBV6-3 to TRBJ2-7; a weak D match, TRBD1 (8 bases). The length of the CDR3 is 17 residues. Germline V gene data show CDR1 as MNHEY and CDR2 as SVGEGT. With 0 bases removed from V and 7 bases from J, the gap between germline ends came to 22 bases. CDR3 nucleotide sequence: TGTGCCAGCAGTTACTCGACGAAGGGACAGGCGGGAGAGGAGCAGTACTTC. Translation gives CASSYSTKGQAGEEQYF.

This clonotype has more than one count but fewer than ten. The chain carries TRBV10-3 and TRBJ2-2, with 12 bases aligning to TRBD1. V was pared by 4 bases and J by 0 bases, with 15 bases of the junction left unmatched. CDR1 is ENHRY, CDR2 SYGVKD, per germline. CDR3 length: 21 residues. CDR3 nucleotides: TGTGCCATCAGTGCTTCTCTCGGGGACAGGGGGCGTTCCACGAACACCGGGGAGCTGTTTTTT. Translated, it gives CAISASLGDRGRSTNTGELFF.

The gene calls are TRBV6-2 or TRBV6-3 and TRBJ2-7, with 7 bases lining up with TRBD2. CDR1 and CDR2 from the germline V gene are MNHEY and SVGEGT. The CDR3 has 14 amino acids. Trimming took 0 bases from V and 4 from J; bases not matched to a gene: 3. CDR3 in amino acids: CASSYSASGYEQYF. DNA for the CDR3: TGTGCCAGCAGTTACTCTGCTAGCGGTTACGAGCAGTACTTC.

The chain links TRBV28 to TRBJ2-7, with no clear D. This CDR3 is built from 14 residues. CDR1 and CDR2 from the germline V gene are MDHEN and SYDVKM. Trimming pared 7 bases from V and 0 bases from J, leaving 13 bases between. This CDR3 reads CASTQWARSYEQYF. Here the CDR3 DNA reads TGTGCCAGCACCCAATGGGCCCGCTCCTACGAGCAGTACTTC.

The gene calls are TRBV6-1 and TRBJ2-3; 9 bases are a match to TRBD1. The V gene's germline CDR1 is MNHNS and CDR2 SASEGT. With V trimmed by 6 bases and J by 3 bases, 7 bases remained unmatched. This CDR3 comprises 15 residues. CDR3 in DNA: TGTGCCAGCAGGTCCGGGACAGGGAGGACAGATACGCAGTATTTT. Translated: CASRSGTGRTDTQYF.

The chain couples TRBV19 to TRBJ1-2; no clear D. The CDR3 contains 12 residues. Trimming left V 1 base short and J 3 bases short, with 3 bases between. Germline V gives CDR1 LNHDA, CDR2 SQIVND (reference sequence). CDR3 sequence (DNA): TGTGCCAGTAGTATAGCACACTATGGCTACACCTTC. Translation gives CASSIAHYGYTF.

This chain joins TRBV7-3 and TRBJ2-2, with 7 bases that match TRBD2. CDR1 and CDR2 (germline): SGHTA, FQGTGA. V lost 6 bases, J lost 6 bases, and 13 bases stayed unmatched. The CDR3 contains 16 residues. The CDR3 DNA is TGTGCCAGCAGTTTAGGGGTCGCGGCGGGGGCCGGGGAGCTGTTTTTT. Translating gives CASSLGVAAGAGELFF.

The V call is TRBV12-3 or TRBV12-4, the J call TRBJ1-4, with no clear D. V gave up 5 bases and J gave up 2 bases, with 9 bases separating them. The CDR3 is made up of 14 amino acids. CDR3 nucleotide sequence: TGTGCCAGCAGTATTTATCCGACTAATGAAAAACTGTTTTTT. Translated, it gives CASSIYPTNEKLFF.

The chain combines TRBV7-9 with TRBJ2-1; 10 positions agree with TRBD2. The CDR3 sequence is 15 residues long. J was trimmed by 7 bases and V by 2 bases; bases with no gene match: 5. CDR1 and CDR2 (germline): SEHNR, FQNEAQ (reference sequence). The CDR3: CASSLKGLASNEQFF. CDR3 bases: TGTGCCAGCAGCTTAAAGGGACTAGCGTCTAATGAGCAGTTCTTC.

This clonotype was seen ten or more times. The chain is built from TRBV3-1 and TRBJ1-2; 7 nucleotides match TRBD1. V shed 7 bases and J 8 bases; nucleotides not matched to a gene: 7. This CDR3 has 12 amino acids. The V gene's germline CDR1 is LGHDT and CDR2 YNNKEL (reference sequence). The CDR3 DNA reads TGTGCCAGCACAGCGACAGGGATCGGCTACACCTTC. Its protein product is CASTATGIGYTF.

The chain uses TRBV5-5 and TRBJ2-7; 7 bases are a match to TRBD1. Trimming took 3 bases from V and 1 from J; bases not matched to a gene: 7. Germline lookup yields CDR1 SGHKS and CDR2 YYEKEE (reference sequence). The CDR3 runs to 15 residues. CDR3 nucleotide sequence: TGTGCCAGCAGCTCCTCCAGGGGGATGTCCTACGAGCAGTACTTC. Residues: CASSSSRGMSYEQYF.

This clonotype has ten or more counts. The chain recombines TRBV12-3 or TRBV12-4 with TRBJ2-1; D uncertain. This CDR3 has 13 amino acids. Trimming stripped 6 bases from V and 8 bases from J, with 14 bases between. The DNA of the CDR3 is TGTGCCAGCAGCCTAACTAATGGGGATGAGCAGTTCTTC. Its translation: CASSLTNGDEQFF.

This chain's CDR3 is CASSLDRFGSYGYTF. CDR3 nucleotides: TGTGCCAGCAGCCTCGATAGGTTCGGGAGCTATGGCTACACCTTC. The chain uses TRBV7-8 and TRBJ1-2; D ambiguous. The CDR3 covers 15 residues. Germline-derived CDR1 and CDR2 are SGHVS and FQNEAQ. Trimming left V 5 bases short and J 4 bases short, with 17 bases between.

This chain uses TRBV5-1 with TRBJ2-5; 12 bases fit TRBD2. The CDR3 spans 16 residues. CDR1 is SGHRS, CDR2 YFSETQ, per germline. After removal of 0 bases from V and 2 bases from J, the junction contained 2 bases not matched to a gene. In nucleotides, the CDR3 is TGCGCCAGCAGCTTGGCCCTAGCGGGAGGGCAAGAGACCCAGTACTTC. Amino acids: CASSLALAGGQETQYF.

The gene calls are TRBV20-1 and TRBJ2-5, with D possibly being TRBD1 or TRBD2 (5 bases each). CDR1 is DFQATT and CDR2 is SNEGSKA in the germline V gene (reference sequence). The length of the CDR3 is 12 residues. V lost 3 bases, J lost 5 bases, and 10 bases lay in between. The CDR3 DNA follows: TGCAGTGCTAGGGGGCAGCGGGAGACCCAGTACTTC. This codes for CSARGQRETQYF.

Written as DNA, the CDR3 is TGTGCCAGCAGTGGCGGGGGTAACACCGGGGAGCTGTTTTTT. Translated: CASSGGGNTGELFF. The V call is TRBV14, the J call TRBJ2-2, with 7 bases matching TRBD2. V dropped 6 bases and J dropped 2; count of bases not matched to a gene: 3. CDR1 is SGHDN and CDR2 is FVKESK in the germline V gene. The CDR3 runs 14 residues.

This clonotype showed up just a few times. The chain links TRBV4-1 to TRBJ1-1, with 10 bases fitting TRBD1. Per germline, CDR1 MGHRA and CDR2 YSYEKL. The CDR3 is made up of 15 amino acids. V shed 1 base and J 5 bases; nucleotides not matched to a gene: 4. The CDR3 DNA sequence: TGCGCCAGCAGCCAAGGGGGACAGGGGCGGACTGAAGCTTTCTTT. Translation gives CASSQGGQGRTEAFF.

Concerning this clonotype: Compared with germline, one end of the junction differs, possibly owing to a read error. The rearrangement joins TRBV6-5 to TRBJ2-3, with 12 bases identical to TRBD2. The length of the CDR3 is 18 residues. Germline V gene lookup returns CDR1 MNHEY and CDR2 SVGAGI. In DNA, the CDR3 is TGTGCCAGCAGTTATCTAGCGGGAGGGCCCATGGATGGAGATATGCAGTATTTT. Its translation: CASSYLAGGPMDGDMQYF.

This clonotype was observed a handful of times. V and J are TRBV9 and TRBJ2-5, with TRBD2 identical over 8 bases. Germline CDR1 reads SGDLS; CDR2 reads YYNGEE. V trimming: 7 bases; J trimming: 2 bases; junction bases outside the gene matches: 10. This CDR3 comprises 15 residues. The CDR3 DNA reads TGTGCCAGCGGTGGACAAGGACTAGCTCAAGAGACCCAGTACTTC. This gives the protein CASGGQGLAQETQYF.

The chain combines TRBV12-3 or TRBV12-4 with TRBJ2-5; D might be TRBD2 (6 bases). This CDR3 contains 14 residues. The V gene lost 7 bases and the J gene lost 5 bases, with 17 bases spanning the gap. The chain's CDR3 is CASTSGTPRETQYF. The CDR3 DNA follows: TGTGCCAGCACGTCCGGGACTCCGAGGGAGACCCAGTACTTC.

This clonotype was seen only a few times. The rearrangement links TRBV28 to TRBJ2-3; no firm D call. V lost 7 bases and J 4 bases, leaving 9 bases between the germline ends. This CDR3 is 12 amino acids long. CDR1 is MDHEN, CDR2 SYDVKM, per germline. The CDR3 sequence is CASTPRPDTQYF. CDR3 in DNA: TGTGCCAGCACCCCTAGGCCAGATACGCAGTATTTT.